Following are 11 T cell receptor beta chains from one sample sequenced in a study of blood T cell repertoires in COVID-19. Sequencing used immunoSEQ multiplex PCR; TCRdb keeps in-frame clones, though not all of them. The data contain 70,000 or so clones, 90% of them seen just once; the ten biggest clones take up just over 5%. Material: peripheral blood. These receptors were taken from a young woman with acute or convalescent COVID-19.

This clone turned up a few times. V usage is TRBV6-1 and J usage is TRBJ1-5, with 10 bases identical to TRBD1. Germline-derived CDR1 and CDR2 are MNHNS and SASEGT. V lost 8 bases to trimming and J lost 8 bases; unmatched junction nucleotides: 9. This CDR3 region has 14 residues. CDR3 in amino acids: CASGDRGRQEPQHF. The DNA for the CDR3 is TGTGCCAGCGGGGACAGGGGCCGCCAGGAGCCCCAGCATTTT.

On this clone itself: The sample contains more than one DNA sequence encoding this CDR3. This chain uses TRBV11-2 with TRBJ2-5; 10 bases fit TRBD1. V dropped 5 bases and J dropped 4; count of bases not matched to a gene: 1. Germline V gene sequence: CDR1 SGHAT, CDR2 FQNNGV. The CDR3 spans 13 residues. CDR3 nucleotides: TGTGCCAGCAGCCGGGACAGGGGAGAGACCCAGTACTTC. This gives the protein CASSRDRGETQYF.

The J gene is TRBJ2-1, the V gene TRBV7-2; no clear D. Germline V gene sequence: CDR1 SGHTA, CDR2 FQGNSA. The CDR3 contains 13 residues. V lost 2 bases to trimming and J lost 2 bases, with 4 bases between them. The CDR3 spells CASSLFTYNEQFF. The CDR3 DNA reads TGTGCCAGCAGCTTATTTACCTACAATGAGCAGTTCTTC.

This clone was recorded once. The chain links TRBV5-6 to TRBJ1-1, with no clear D. The germline V gene encodes CDR1 SGHDT and CDR2 YYEEEE. This CDR3 region has 13 residues. The V gene lost 1 base and the J gene lost 1 base, with 5 bases spanning the gap. The CDR3 DNA sequence: TGTGCCAGCAGCTTGCGGGGGAACACTGAAGCTTTCTTT. This sequence encodes CASSLRGNTEAFF.

The chain links TRBV7-9 to TRBJ2-7, with a possible D match to TRBD2 (6 bases). This CDR3 is 14 amino acids long. Germline CDR1 reads SEHNR; CDR2 reads FQNEAQ (reference sequence). Trimming shortened V by 5 bases and J by 3 bases, and 14 bases separated the two germline ends. The CDR3 sequence: CASSPGGDDYEQYF. The CDR3 bases are TGTGCCAGCAGCCCCGGCGGGGACGACTACGAGCAGTACTTC.

V is TRBV30 and J is TRBJ2-3, with TRBD2 matching 8 bases. V lost 4 bases, J lost 3 bases, and 3 bases stayed unmatched. CDR1 is GTSNPN and CDR2 is SVGIG in the germline V gene (reference sequence). This CDR3 is 13 amino acids long. The CDR3 spells CAWNGGATDTQYF. The DNA for the CDR3 is TGTGCCTGGAACGGGGGGGCGACAGATACGCAGTATTTT.

The chain joins TRBV2 to TRBJ1-1; TRBD1 might be the D (6 bases). V gave up 5 bases and J gave up 7 bases, with 8 bases separating them. There are 11 residues in the CDR3. Germline V gene lookup returns CDR1 SNHLY and CDR2 FYNNEI. For the CDR3, the DNA is TGTGCCAGCAGTAGACAGGATGAAGCTTTCTTT. Translation gives CASSRQDEAFF.

The chain uses TRBV27 and TRBJ1-4; D gene unclear. Germline CDR1 reads MNHEY; CDR2 reads SMNVEV (reference sequence). V was trimmed by 6 bases and J by 0 bases, leaving 8 bases between them. CDR3 length: 14 residues. CDR3 sequence: CASRTGSTNEKLFF. DNA for the CDR3: TGTGCCAGCAGGACGGGGTCAACTAATGAAAAACTGTTTTTT.

The J gene is TRBJ2-7, the V gene TRBV27, with TRBD2 identical over 11 bases. This CDR3 region has 13 residues. With V trimmed by 4 bases and J by 7 bases, 3 bases remained unmatched. Germline assignment: CDR1 MNHEY and CDR2 SMNVEV (reference sequence). The CDR3 sequence: CASSYSGRVEQYF. CDR3 DNA sequence: TGTGCCAGCAGTTATAGCGGGAGGGTTGAGCAGTACTTC.

The V call is TRBV7-2, the J call TRBJ2-5; 9 bases align to TRBD2. V lost 4 bases and J lost 5; bases outside the gene matches: 14. CDR3 length: 17 residues. CDR1 SGHTA and CDR2 FQGNSA come from the germline V gene. DNA of the CDR3: TGTGCCAGCAGCTCCGCCTCTCTTCTAGCGGGATGGGAGACCCAGTACTTC. It specifies CASSSASLLAGWETQYF.

In this sample, this clone turned up a few times. V is TRBV6-1 and J is TRBJ2-7; D possibly corresponds to TRBD2 (5 bases). The V end was cut by 0 bases, the J end by 2 bases, with 11 bases between. The CDR3 runs 15 residues. Germline CDR1 and CDR2: MNHNS and SASEGT. This chain's CDR3 is CASSEATGSPYEQYF. In DNA, the CDR3 is TGTGCCAGCAGTGAAGCAACGGGGAGCCCCTACGAGCAGTACTTC.